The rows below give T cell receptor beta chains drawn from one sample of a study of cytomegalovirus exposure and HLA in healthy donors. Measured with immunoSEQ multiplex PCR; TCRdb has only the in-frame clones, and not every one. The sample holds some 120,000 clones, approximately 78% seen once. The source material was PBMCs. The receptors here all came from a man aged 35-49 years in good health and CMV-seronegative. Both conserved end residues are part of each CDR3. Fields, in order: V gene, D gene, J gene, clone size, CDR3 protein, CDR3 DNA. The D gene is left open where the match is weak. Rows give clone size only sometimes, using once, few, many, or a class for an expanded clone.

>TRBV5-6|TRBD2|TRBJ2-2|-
CASSSERNPGGVFF
TGTGCCAGCAGCTCTGAAAGGAATCCGGGGGGGGTGTTTTTT
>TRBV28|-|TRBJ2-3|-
CASSLSHLGETQYF
TGTGCCAGCAGTTTGAGTCACCTCGGGGAGACGCAGTATTTT
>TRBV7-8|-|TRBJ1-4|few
CASSPLMGRGNEKLFF
TGTGCCAGCAGCCCCCTCATGGGTCGGGGTAATGAAAAACTGTTTTTT
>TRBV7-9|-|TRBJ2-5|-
CASSELAGKETQYF
TGTGCCAGCAGCGAACTAGCAGGAAAAGAGACCCAGTACTTC
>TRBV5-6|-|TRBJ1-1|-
CASSLVGVNTEAFF
TGTGCCAGCAGCTTGGTGGGCGTCAACACTGAAGCTTTCTTT
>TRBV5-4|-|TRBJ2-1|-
CATSSYNEQFF
TGTGCCACCTCCTCCTACAATGAGCAGTTCTTC
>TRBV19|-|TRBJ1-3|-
CASSPNSSGNTIYF
TGTGCCAGTAGTCCCAACAGCTCTGGAAACACCATATATTTT
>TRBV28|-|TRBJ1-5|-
CASSLFRGGEHQPQHF
TGTGCCAGCAGTTTATTCCGGGGAGGGGAGCATCAGCCCCAGCATTTT
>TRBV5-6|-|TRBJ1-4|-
CASRPIRQAPPEKLFF
TGTGCCAGCAGACCTATTCGACAGGCACCCCCCGAAAAACTGTTTTTT
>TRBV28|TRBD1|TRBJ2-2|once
CASSIFRGLGTGELFF
TGTGCCAGCTCGATTTTCAGGGGGCTTGGGACCGGGGAGCTGTTTTTT
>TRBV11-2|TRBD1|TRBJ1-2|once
CASSLGQGTNYGYTF
TGTGCCAGCAGCTTAGGACAGGGGACTAACTATGGCTACACCTTC
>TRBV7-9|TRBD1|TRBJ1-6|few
CSSSSGGGGGISPLHF
TGTTCCAGCAGCTCAGGGGGCGGCGGTGGAATTTCACCCCTCCACTTT
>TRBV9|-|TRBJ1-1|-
CASSVGVGAEAFF
TGTGCCAGCAGCGTAGGGGTAGGGGCTGAAGCTTTCTTT
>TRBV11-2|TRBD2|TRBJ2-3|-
CASSSRGDRSTDTQYF
TGTGCCAGCAGCTCCCGGGGGGACCGAAGCACAGATACGCAGTATTTT
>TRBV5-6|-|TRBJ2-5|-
CASSYGQRVEETQYF
TGTGCCAGCAGCTATGGGCAACGAGTTGAAGAGACCCAGTACTTC
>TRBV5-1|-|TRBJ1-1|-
CASSLVGDNTEAFF
TGCGCCAGCAGCTTGGTCGGGGATAACACTGAAGCTTTCTTT
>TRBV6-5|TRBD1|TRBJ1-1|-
CASIGTGYTEAFF
TGTGCCAGCATCGGGACAGGGTACACTGAAGCTTTCTTT
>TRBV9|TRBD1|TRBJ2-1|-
CASSWTGKPYNEQFF
TGTGCCAGCAGCTGGACAGGTAAACCCTACAATGAGCAGTTCTTC
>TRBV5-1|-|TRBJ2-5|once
CASSPEGMETQYF
TGCGCCAGCAGTCCCGAGGGTATGGAGACCCAGTACTTC
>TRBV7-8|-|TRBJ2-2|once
CASSAIGRLLTGELFF
TGTGCCAGCAGCGCAATAGGGAGGCTTTTGACCGGGGAGCTGTTTTTT
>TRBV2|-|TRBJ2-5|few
CASTFAGVVLPQETQYF
TGTGCCAGCACATTCGCGGGTGTAGTTCTACCTCAGGAGACCCAGTACTTC
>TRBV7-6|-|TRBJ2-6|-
CASSLAGWGANVLTF
TGTGCCAGCAGCTTAGCCGGGTGGGGGGCCAACGTCCTGACTTTC
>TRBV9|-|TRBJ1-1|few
CASSARDRMNTEAFF
TGTGCCAGCAGCGCCCGAGACAGAATGAACACTGAAGCTTTCTTT
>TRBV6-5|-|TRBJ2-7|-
CASTPRGSYEQYF
TGTGCCAGCACCCCCCGGGGGTCGTACGAGCAGTACTTC
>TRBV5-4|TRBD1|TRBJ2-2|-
CASFGQGSLDGELFF
TGTGCCAGCTTTGGACAGGGGAGCTTGGACGGGGAGCTGTTTTTT
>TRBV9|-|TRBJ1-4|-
CASSSGVQGGREKLFF
TGTGCCAGCAGCTCCGGAGTACAGGGTGGAAGGGAAAAACTGTTTTTT
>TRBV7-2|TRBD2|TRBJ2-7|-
CASSSSGGSSYEQYF
TGTGCCAGCAGCTCTAGCGGGGGTAGCTCCTACGAGCAGTACTTC
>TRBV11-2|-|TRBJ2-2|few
CASSLQREFGELFF
TGTGCCAGCAGCTTACAAAGGGAGTTCGGGGAGCTGTTTTTT
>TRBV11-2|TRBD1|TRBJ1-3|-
CASSLVPTGVGNTIYF
TGTGCCAGCAGCTTAGTCCCGACAGGGGTCGGAAACACCATATATTTT
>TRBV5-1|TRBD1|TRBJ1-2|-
CATSMGTGSTNYGYTF
TGCGCCACCTCAATGGGGACAGGGTCAACTAACTATGGCTACACCTTC
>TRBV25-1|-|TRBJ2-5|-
CASSEQGQGAGDQYF
TGTGCCAGCAGTGAACAGGGGCAGGGCGCGGGGGACCAGTACTTC
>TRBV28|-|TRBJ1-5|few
CASRSGLEPQHF
TGTGCCAGCAGGTCGGGTCTGGAGCCCCAGCATTTT
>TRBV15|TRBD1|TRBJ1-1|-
CATAGGDVNTEAFF
TGTGCCACCGCAGGGGGCGACGTGAACACTGAAGCTTTCTTT
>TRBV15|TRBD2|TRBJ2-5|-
CATSRQTSGGAETQYF
TGTGCCACCAGCAGACAGACTAGCGGGGGGGCAGAGACCCAGTACTTC
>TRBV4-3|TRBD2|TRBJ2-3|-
CASSQDRASGTDTQYF
TGCGCCAGCAGCCAAGATCGAGCTAGCGGAACAGATACGCAGTATTTT
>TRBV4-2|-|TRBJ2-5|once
CASSQLTGGGGETQYF
TGTGCCAGCAGCCAACTGACAGGAGGCGGCGGAGAGACCCAGTACTTC
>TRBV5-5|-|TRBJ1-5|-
CASSLGGQGGGSNQPQHF
TGTGCCAGCAGCTTGGGAGGTCAGGGAGGTGGCAGCAATCAGCCCCAGCATTTT
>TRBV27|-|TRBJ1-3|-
CASFSLRDNPGNTIYF
TGTGCCAGCTTTTCCCTCCGGGACAACCCTGGAAACACCATATATTTT
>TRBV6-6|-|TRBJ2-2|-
CASSPGSYTGELFF
TGTGCCAGCAGCCCGGGGTCCTACACCGGGGAGCTGTTTTTT
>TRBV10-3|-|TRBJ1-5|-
CAISEAQGSNQPQHF
TGTGCCATCAGTGAAGCGCAGGGCAGCAATCAGCCCCAGCATTTT
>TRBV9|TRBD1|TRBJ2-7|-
CASSVEGGPGQGYEQYF
TGTGCCAGCAGCGTAGAAGGGGGACCGGGACAGGGGTACGAGCAGTACTTC
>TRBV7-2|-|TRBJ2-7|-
CASSPLLGQYF
TGTGCCAGCAGCCCCCTCCTCGGGCAGTACTTC
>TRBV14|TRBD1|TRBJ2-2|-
CASSQLTGGWSGELFF
TGTGCCAGCAGCCAGTTAACAGGGGGATGGTCCGGGGAGCTGTTTTTT
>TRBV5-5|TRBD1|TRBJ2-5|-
CASSLTGVGETQYF
TGTGCCAGCAGCCTGACAGGGGTTGGGGAGACCCAGTACTTC
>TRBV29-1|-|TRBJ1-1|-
CSAIAQDTEAFF
TGCAGCGCAATCGCACAGGACACTGAAGCTTTCTTT